This T cell receptor (beta chain) emerged from a study of blood T cell repertoires in COVID-19. The CDR3 is made up of 18 amino acids. CDR1 SEHNR and CDR2 FQNEAQ come from the germline V gene (reference sequence). The ends lost 3 bases at V and 1 base at J; junction bases unmatched: 8. Using immunoSEQ multiplex PCR, the repertoire was profiled, and TCRdb retains in-frame clones only, with some absent. The table shows 250,000 to 300,000 clones, with around 81% occurring only once. The V gene is TRBV7-9, the J gene TRBJ1-6; 8 bases map to TRBD1. The sequenced sample consisted of peripheral blood. This TCR was sampled from a woman between 55 and 75 years old with active or convalescent COVID-19. CDR3 amino acids: CASSLDLTGGSYNSPLHF. In nucleotides, the CDR3 is TGTGCCAGCAGCTTGGACCTCACAGGGGGATCCTATAATTCACCCCTCCACTTT. The whole variable domain, remainder taken from reference TRBV7-9 and TRBJ1-6, is DTGVSQNPRHKITKRGQNVTFRCDPISEHNRLYWYRQTLGQGPEFLTYFQNEAQLEKSRLLSDRFSAERPKGSFSTLEIQRTEQGDSAMYLCASSLDLTGGSYNSPLHFGNGTRLTVT.